This entry features one T cell receptor (beta chain) sequence. Antigen unknown. The germline V gene encodes CDR1 MNHEY and CDR2 SMNVEV (reference sequence). This CDR3 is built from 16 residues. The germline V and J ends were trimmed by 6 bases and 0 bases, with 15 bases remaining between them. TCRdb ran MiXCR on the reads and lists one entry per CDR3 protein. The profile covers 500,000 or so distinct CDR3 sequences, with approximately 16% appearing a single time and roughly a quarter taken by the ten largest. This entry belongs to a study of T cell repertoires in cytomegalovirus infection. Study as a whole: Signatures in public TCR beta sequences pointed to both CMV infection and matching HLA type. The study, taken as a whole, reports: Dominating the ex vivo response were HLA-C-restricted CMV-specific TCR beta clonotypes. Individuals carrying CMV plus the relevant HLA were identified by cumulative frequency of public TCR beta families.

Sequenced: CD8+ T cells from PBMCs. This chain joins TRBV27 and TRBJ2-1; D is perhaps TRBD1 (6 bases). The sequence derives from a human donor in good health (CMV status not recorded). Some clones in this sample may be carry-over from other donors' samples. The CDR3 bases are TGTGCCAGCAGGTCGCCCAGGGGAAGCTCCTACAATGAGCAGTTCTTC. Protein: CASRSPRGSSYNEQFF.